This TCR beta chain was captured by sequencing in a study of T cell repertoires in cytomegalovirus infection. At the level of the study: In public TCR beta signatures, there were indications of both CMV infection and matching HLA type. Findings of the study overall: Summed frequency of public TCR beta families distinguished CMV carriers with the relevant HLA. In two of eight donors, the top clonotype was HLA-C-restricted CMV-specific.

This clonotype was counted many times. As yet, its antigen is unknown. TCRdb recomputed calls from the reads with MiXCR, one row per CDR3 protein. The repertoire holds 130,000 or so distinct CDR3 sequences, with 5.5% to 8% as singletons. The clonotype was recovered from a human donor in good health (CMV status not recorded). Some clones in this sample may be carry-over from other donors' samples. The material sequenced was PBMCs.

Here the CDR3 DNA reads TGCGCCAGCAGCTGGGAACAGGATCGGCCCCTCCACTTT. It codes for CASSWEQDRPLHF. The chain joins TRBV5-1 to TRBJ1-6, with D possibly being TRBD1 (5 bases). The CDR3 length is 13 residues. V lost 3 bases and J 13 bases, leaving 14 bases between the germline ends. Germline V CDR1 and CDR2: SGHRS, YFSETQ.